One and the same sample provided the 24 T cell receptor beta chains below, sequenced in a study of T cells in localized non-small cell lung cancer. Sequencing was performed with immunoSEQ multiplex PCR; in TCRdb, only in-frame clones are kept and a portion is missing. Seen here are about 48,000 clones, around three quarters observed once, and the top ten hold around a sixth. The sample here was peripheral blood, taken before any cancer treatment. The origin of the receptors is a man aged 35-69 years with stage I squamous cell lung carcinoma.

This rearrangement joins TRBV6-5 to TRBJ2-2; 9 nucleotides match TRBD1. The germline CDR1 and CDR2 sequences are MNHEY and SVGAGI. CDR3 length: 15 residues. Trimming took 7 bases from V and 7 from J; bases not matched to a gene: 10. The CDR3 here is CASTPGQGPFGELFF. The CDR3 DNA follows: TGTGCCAGCACCCCGGGACAGGGACCGTTCGGGGAGCTGTTTTTT.

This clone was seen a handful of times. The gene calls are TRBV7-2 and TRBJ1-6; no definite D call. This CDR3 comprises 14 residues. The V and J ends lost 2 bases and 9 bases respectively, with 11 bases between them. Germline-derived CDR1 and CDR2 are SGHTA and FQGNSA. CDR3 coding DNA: TGTGCCAGCAGCTTAAGGTCGGGGTCTTCACCCCTCCACTTT. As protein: CASSLRSGSSPLHF.

CDR3 nucleotides: TGTGCCAGCAGCCCTACAGGGAATCAGCCCCAGCATTTT. Residues: CASSPTGNQPQHF. J is TRBJ1-5 and V is TRBV7-2; the D gene is possibly TRBD1 (6 bases). CDR3 length equals 13 residues. V was shortened by 5 bases and J by 4 bases, with 9 bases between the two germline ends. Germline V CDR1 and CDR2: SGHTA, FQGNSA.

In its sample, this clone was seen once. CDR3 nucleotides: TGTGCCAGCAGCAAGCTGAGGGACCACACCGGGGAGCTGTTTTTT. Amino acid sequence: CASSKLRDHTGELFF. V usage is TRBV21-1 and J usage is TRBJ2-2. TRBV21-1 is termed a pseudogene. The CDR3 covers 15 residues.

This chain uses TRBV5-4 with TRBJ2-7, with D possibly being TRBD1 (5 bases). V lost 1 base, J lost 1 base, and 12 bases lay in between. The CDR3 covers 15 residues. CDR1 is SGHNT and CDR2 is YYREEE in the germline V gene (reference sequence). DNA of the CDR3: TGTGCCAGCAGCTTGCCCATCCAGGGTTCCTACGAGCAGTACTTC. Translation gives CASSLPIQGSYEQYF.

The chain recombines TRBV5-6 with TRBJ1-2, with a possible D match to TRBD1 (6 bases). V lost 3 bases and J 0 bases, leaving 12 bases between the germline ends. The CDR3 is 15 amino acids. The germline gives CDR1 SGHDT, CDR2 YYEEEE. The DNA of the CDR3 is TGTGCCAGCAGCTCTACAGGGACCTCTAACTATGGCTACACCTTC. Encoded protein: CASSSTGTSNYGYTF.

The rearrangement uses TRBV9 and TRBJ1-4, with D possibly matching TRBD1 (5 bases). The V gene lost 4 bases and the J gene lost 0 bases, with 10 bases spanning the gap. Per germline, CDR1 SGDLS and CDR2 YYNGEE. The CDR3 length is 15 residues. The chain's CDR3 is CASSPRGATNEKLFF. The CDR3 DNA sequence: TGTGCCAGCAGCCCTCGGGGGGCAACTAATGAAAAACTGTTTTTT.

The CDR3 DNA is TGCGCCAGCAAGCCAGAGAATGAGCAGTTCTTC. It translates to CASKPENEQFF. V is TRBV23-1 and J is TRBJ2-1, with D uncertain. TRBV23-1 is an ORF, with its function uncertain. V dropped 7 bases and J dropped 7 bases, with 8 bases sitting between them. This CDR3 region has 11 residues.

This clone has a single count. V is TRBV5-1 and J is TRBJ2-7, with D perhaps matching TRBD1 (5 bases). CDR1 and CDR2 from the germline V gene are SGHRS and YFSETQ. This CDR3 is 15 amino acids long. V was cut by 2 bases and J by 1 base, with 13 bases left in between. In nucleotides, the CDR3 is TGCGCCAGCAGCTTTGGGAAGACAGATTCCTACGAGCAGTACTTC. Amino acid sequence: CASSFGKTDSYEQYF.

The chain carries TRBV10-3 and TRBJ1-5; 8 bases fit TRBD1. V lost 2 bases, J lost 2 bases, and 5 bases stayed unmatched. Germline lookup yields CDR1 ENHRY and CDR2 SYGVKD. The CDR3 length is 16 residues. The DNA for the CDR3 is TGTGCCATCAGTGAGGACAGGGGAATCGGCAATCAGCCCCAGCATTTT. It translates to CAISEDRGIGNQPQHF.

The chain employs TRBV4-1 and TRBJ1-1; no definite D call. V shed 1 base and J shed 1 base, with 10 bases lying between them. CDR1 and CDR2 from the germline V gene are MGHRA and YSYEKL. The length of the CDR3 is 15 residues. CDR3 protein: CASSQVGQRNTEAFF. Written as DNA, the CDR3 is TGCGCCAGCAGCCAAGTTGGTCAGAGGAACACTGAAGCTTTCTTT.

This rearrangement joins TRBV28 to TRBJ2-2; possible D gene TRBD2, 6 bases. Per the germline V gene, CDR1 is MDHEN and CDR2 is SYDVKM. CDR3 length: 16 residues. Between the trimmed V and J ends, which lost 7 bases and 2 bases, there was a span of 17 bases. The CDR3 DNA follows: TGTGCCAGCAAGCGGGCAGACAGTCCTAACACCGGGGAGCTGTTTTTT. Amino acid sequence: CASKRADSPNTGELFF.

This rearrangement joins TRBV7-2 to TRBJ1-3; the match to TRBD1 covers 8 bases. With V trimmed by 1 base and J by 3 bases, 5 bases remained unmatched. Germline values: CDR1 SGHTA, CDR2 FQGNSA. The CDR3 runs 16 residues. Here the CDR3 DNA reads TGTGCCAGCAGCTTAGTCGGACAGGGAAATGGAAACACCATATATTTT. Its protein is CASSLVGQGNGNTIYF.

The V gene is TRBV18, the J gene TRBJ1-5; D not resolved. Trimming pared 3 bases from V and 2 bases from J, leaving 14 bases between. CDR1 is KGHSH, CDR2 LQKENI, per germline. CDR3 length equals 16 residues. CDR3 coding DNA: TGTGCCAGCTCACCGAGGGTTGTAAAGGGCAATCAGCCCCAGCATTTT. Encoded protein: CASSPRVVKGNQPQHF.

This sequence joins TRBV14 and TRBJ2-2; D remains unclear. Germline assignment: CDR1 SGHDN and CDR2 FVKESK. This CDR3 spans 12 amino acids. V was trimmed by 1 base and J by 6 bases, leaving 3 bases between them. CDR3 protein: CASSQVAGELFF. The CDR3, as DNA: TGTGCCAGCAGCCAAGTAGCCGGGGAGCTGTTTTTT.

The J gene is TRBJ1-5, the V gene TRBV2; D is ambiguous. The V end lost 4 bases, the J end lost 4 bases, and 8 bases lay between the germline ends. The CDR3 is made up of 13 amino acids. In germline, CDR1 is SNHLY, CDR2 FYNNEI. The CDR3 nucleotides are TGTGCCAGCAGTGTTGGGGATAATCAGCCCCAGCATTTT. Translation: CASSVGDNQPQHF.

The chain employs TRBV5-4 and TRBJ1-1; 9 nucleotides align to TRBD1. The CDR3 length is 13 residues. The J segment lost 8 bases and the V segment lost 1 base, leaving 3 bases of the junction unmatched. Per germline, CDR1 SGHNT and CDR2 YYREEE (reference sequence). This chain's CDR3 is CASSLTGGTEAFF. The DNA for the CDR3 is TGTGCCAGCAGCTTGACAGGGGGCACCGAAGCTTTCTTT. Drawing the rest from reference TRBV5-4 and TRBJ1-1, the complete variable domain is ETGVTQSPTHLIKTRGQQVTLRCSSQSGHNTVSWYQQALGQGPQFIFQYYREEENGRGNFPPRFSGLQFPNYSSELNVNALELDDSALYLCASSLTGGTEAFFGQGTRLTVV.

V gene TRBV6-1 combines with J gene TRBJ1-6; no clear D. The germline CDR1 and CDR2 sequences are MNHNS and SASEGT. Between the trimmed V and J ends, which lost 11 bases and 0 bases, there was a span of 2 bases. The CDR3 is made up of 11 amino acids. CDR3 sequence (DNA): TGTGCCGCCTCCTATAATTCACCCCTCCACTTT. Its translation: CAASYNSPLHF.

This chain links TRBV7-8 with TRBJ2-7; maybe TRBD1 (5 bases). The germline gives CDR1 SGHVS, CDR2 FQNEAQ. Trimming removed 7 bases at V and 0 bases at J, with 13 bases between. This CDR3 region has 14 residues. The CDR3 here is CASTPKTVSYEQYF. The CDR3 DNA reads TGTGCCAGCACTCCAAAGACAGTCTCCTACGAGCAGTACTTC.

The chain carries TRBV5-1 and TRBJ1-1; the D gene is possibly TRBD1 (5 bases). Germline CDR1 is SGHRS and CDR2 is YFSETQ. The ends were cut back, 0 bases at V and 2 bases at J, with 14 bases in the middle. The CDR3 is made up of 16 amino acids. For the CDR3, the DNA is TGCGCCAGCAGCTTGGGGGACTGGAATACAAACACTGAAGCTTTCTTT. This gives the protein CASSLGDWNTNTEAFF.

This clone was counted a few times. This chain's CDR3 is CASSSLGSSTDTQYF. The CDR3 DNA is TGTGCCAGCAGTTCCCTTGGGAGCAGCACAGATACGCAGTATTTT. The chain recombines TRBV28 with TRBJ2-3; tentatively, D is TRBD2 (5 bases). The V and J ends lost 4 bases and 0 bases respectively, with 11 bases between them. Germline loops: CDR1 MDHEN, CDR2 SYDVKM. This CDR3 is built from 15 residues.

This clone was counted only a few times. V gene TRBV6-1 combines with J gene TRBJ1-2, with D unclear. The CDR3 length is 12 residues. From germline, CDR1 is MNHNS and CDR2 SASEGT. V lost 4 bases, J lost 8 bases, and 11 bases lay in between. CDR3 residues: CASSAVVRGYTF. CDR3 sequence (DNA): TGTGCCAGCAGTGCCGTGGTCCGGGGCTACACCTTC.

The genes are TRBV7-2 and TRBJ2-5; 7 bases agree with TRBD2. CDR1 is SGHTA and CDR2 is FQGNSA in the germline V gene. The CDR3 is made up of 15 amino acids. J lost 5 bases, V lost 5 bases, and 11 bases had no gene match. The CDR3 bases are TGTGCCAGCAGCCGTAAACTAGCGTCAGGGGAGACCCAGTACTTC. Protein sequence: CASSRKLASGETQYF.

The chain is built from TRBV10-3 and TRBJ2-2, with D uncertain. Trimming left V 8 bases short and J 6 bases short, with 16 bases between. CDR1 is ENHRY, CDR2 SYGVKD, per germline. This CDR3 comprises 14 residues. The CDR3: CAIANPFTAGELFF. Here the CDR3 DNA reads TGTGCCATCGCGAATCCGTTTACGGCCGGGGAGCTGTTTTTT.